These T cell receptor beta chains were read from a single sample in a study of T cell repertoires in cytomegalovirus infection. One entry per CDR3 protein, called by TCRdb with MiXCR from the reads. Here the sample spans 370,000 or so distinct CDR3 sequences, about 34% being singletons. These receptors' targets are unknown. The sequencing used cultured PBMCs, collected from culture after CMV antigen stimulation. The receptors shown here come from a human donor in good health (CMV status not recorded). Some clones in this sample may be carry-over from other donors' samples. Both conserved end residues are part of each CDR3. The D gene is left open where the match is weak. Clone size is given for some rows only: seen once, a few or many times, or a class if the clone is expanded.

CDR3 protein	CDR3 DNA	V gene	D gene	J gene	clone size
CASSIVGSRGNEQFF	TGTGCCAGTAGTATAGTAGGTAGCAGGGGCAATGAGCAGTTCTTC	TRBV19	NA	TRBJ2-1	NA
CASSIGGTTDTQYF	TGTGCCAGTAGTATAGGCGGGACCACAGATACGCAGTATTTT	TRBV19	NA	TRBJ2-3	NA
CASSPLDSFTNYGYTF	TGTGCCAGCTCACCGCTTGACAGTTTCACTAACTATGGCTACACCTTC	TRBV18	NA	TRBJ1-2	many
CASSTIGTGAPNEQFF	TGTGCCAGCAGTACGATCGGGACAGGAGCCCCCAATGAGCAGTTCTTC	TRBV12-3/TRBV12-4	TRBD1	TRBJ2-1	few
CASSQGFGAGVHEQYF	TGCGCCAGCAGCCAAGGGTTCGGCGCGGGAGTGCACGAGCAGTACTTC	TRBV4-1	TRBD2	TRBJ2-7	NA
CAILGAGELFF	TGTGCCATCCTCGGGGCCGGGGAGCTGTTTTTT	TRBV6-6	NA	TRBJ2-2	NA
CASSLRAREYGGIQYF	TGTGCCAGCAGCTTAAGGGCCAGGGAGTATGGAGGCATTCAGTACTTC	TRBV7-3	NA	TRBJ2-4	NA
CASSLDSGWASEYYNEQFF	TGTGCCAGCAGCTTAGACAGCGGCTGGGCTAGCGAGTACTACAATGAGCAGTTCTTC	TRBV7-6	NA	TRBJ2-1	many
CSARDPPSGNVEQFF	TGCAGTGCTAGAGATCCCCCTAGCGGGAACGTGGAGCAGTTCTTC	TRBV20-1	TRBD2	TRBJ2-1	NA
CASSSTSNSPLHF	TGTGCCAGCAGCTCGACGTCGAATTCACCCCTCCACTTT	TRBV7-2	NA	TRBJ1-6	NA
CASSKGGAGGPYNEQFF	TGTGCCAGCAGTAAGGGGGGCGCGGGAGGGCCGTACAATGAGCAGTTCTTC	TRBV6-5	TRBD2	TRBJ2-1	NA
CASSGPWMSGAQETQYF	TGTGCCAGCAGTGGCCCCTGGATGAGTGGCGCGCAAGAGACCCAGTACTTC	TRBV6-2/TRBV6-3	NA	TRBJ2-5	few
CASTLTGLNTGELFF	TGCGCCAGCACCCTGACAGGGTTGAACACCGGGGAGCTGTTTTTT	TRBV5-1	TRBD1	TRBJ2-2	NA
CASSLSRGRETQYF	TGTGCCAGCAGCTTATCCAGGGGGCGGGAGACCCAGTACTTC	TRBV7-6	TRBD1	TRBJ2-5	NA
CASSYLREQGNTIYF	TGTGCCAGCAGTTACCTGCGGGAACAAGGAAACACCATATATTTT	TRBV6-2/TRBV6-3	NA	TRBJ1-3	NA
CSVVAAQETQYF	TGCAGCGTTGTAGCGGCCCAAGAGACCCAGTACTTC	TRBV29-1	NA	TRBJ2-5	few
CASSPRQGRDNSPLHF	TGTGCCAGCTCACCCCGGCAAGGGAGGGATAATTCACCCCTCCACTTT	TRBV18	NA	TRBJ1-6	NA
CASSQDSLTSGGTGELFF	TGTGCCAGCAGCCAAGATTCGTTGACTAGCGGAGGAACCGGGGAGCTGTTTTTT	TRBV14	TRBD2	TRBJ2-2	NA
CASSLIINEQFF	TGCGCCAGCAGCCTCATAATCAATGAGCAGTTCTTC	TRBV4-1	NA	TRBJ2-1	few
CASSSVWTDNTGELFF	TGTGCCAGCAGCTCGGTCTGGACAGATAACACCGGGGAGCTGTTTTTT	TRBV5-6	NA	TRBJ2-2	NA
CASSPAGASTDTQYF	TGTGCCAGCAGCCCAGCGGGTGCTAGCACAGATACGCAGTATTTT	TRBV11-3	NA	TRBJ2-3	few
CASSPPSRGGNEQFF	TGTGCCAGCTCACCACCAAGCAGGGGAGGCAATGAGCAGTTCTTC	TRBV18	NA	TRBJ2-1	NA
CASSLTSGSFMYSNEQFF	TGTGCCAGCAGCTTAACTAGCGGGAGTTTTATGTATAGCAATGAGCAGTTCTTC	TRBV7-9	TRBD2	TRBJ2-1	few
CASRRDSGQPQHF	TGTGCCAGCAGGCGGGACAGTGGTCAGCCCCAGCATTTT	TRBV7-9	TRBD1	TRBJ1-5	NA
CASSLDVTDTQYF	TGTGCCAGCAGCTTAGATGTCACAGATACGCAGTATTTT	TRBV7-8	NA	TRBJ2-3	many
CASSPPGVYTEAFF	TGTGCCAGCAGCCCCCCGGGGGTATACACTGAAGCTTTCTTT	TRBV4-1	NA	TRBJ1-1	NA
CASSYYPQGGRQETQYF	TGTGCCAGCAGTTACTACCCCCAGGGAGGACGCCAAGAGACCCAGTACTTC	TRBV6-2/TRBV6-3	NA	TRBJ2-5	few
CASGLGRAGETQYF	TGTGCCAGTGGACTGGGGAGGGCCGGAGAGACCCAGTACTTC	TRBV19	TRBD2	TRBJ2-5	few
CAKQQVNTGELFF	TGTGCCAAACAACAGGTTAACACCGGGGAGCTGTTTTTT	TRBV2	NA	TRBJ2-2	NA
CASSYSGGQQINYGYTF	TGTGCCAGCAGTTACTCGGGTGGACAGCAAATTAACTATGGCTACACCTTC	TRBV6-6	NA	TRBJ1-2	NA
CASSSGTTTGNEQFF	TGTGCCAGCAGTTCCGGGACGACGACGGGCAATGAGCAGTTCTTC	TRBV12-3/TRBV12-4	NA	TRBJ2-1	NA
CASSLVRVETQYF	TGTGCCAGCAGCTTAGTCAGGGTAGAGACCCAGTACTTC	TRBV7-6	NA	TRBJ2-5	few
CASSADSGTVSYEQYF	TGTGCCAGCAGCGCGGATTCAGGCACCGTCTCCTACGAGCAGTACTTC	TRBV9	NA	TRBJ2-7	NA
CASSMGPTPSYNEQFF	TGTGCCAGTAGTATGGGCCCAACCCCTTCCTACAATGAGCAGTTCTTC	TRBV19	NA	TRBJ2-1	NA
CAWTPIAGGPVTQYF	TGTGCCTGGACCCCGATAGCGGGAGGGCCGGTTACGCAGTATTTT	TRBV30	TRBD2	TRBJ2-3	few
CASSLEAFNEQFF	TGTGCCAGCAGCTTGGAAGCGTTCAATGAGCAGTTCTTC	TRBV5-4	NA	TRBJ2-1	NA
CASSLWLSGDNEKLFF	TGTGCCAGCAGTTTATGGCTAAGCGGAGATAATGAAAAACTGTTTTTT	TRBV28	NA	TRBJ1-4	few
CASSTAGTSGRMQYF	TGTGCCAGCAGCACAGCCGGGACTAGCGGGAGAATGCAGTATTTT	TRBV28	TRBD2	TRBJ2-3	NA
CASTFTAMGGVMVGDGYTF	TGTGCCAGCACCTTCACCGCAATGGGGGGAGTAATGGTTGGAGATGGCTACACCTTC	TRBV12-3/TRBV12-4	NA	TRBJ1-2	NA
CASSTEPQYF	TGTGCCAGCAGCACAGAGCCCCAGTACTTC	TRBV7-2	NA	TRBJ2-5	few
CASSLHLGGVGNQPQHF	TGTGCCAGCAGTTTACACCTGGGGGGTGTGGGCAATCAGCCCCAGCATTTT	TRBV28	NA	TRBJ1-5	NA
CASSLRPLQGDGYTF	TGTGCCAGCAGTTTAAGACCATTACAGGGAGATGGCTACACCTTC	TRBV12-3/TRBV12-4	NA	TRBJ1-2	NA
CASSLSWRNTDTQYF	TGTGCCAGCAGCTTATCGTGGAGAAACACAGATACGCAGTATTTT	TRBV11-2	NA	TRBJ2-3	few
CASSLNRDPEVHEQFF	TGTGCCAGCAGCTTAAACAGGGACCCCGAAGTCCATGAGCAGTTCTTC	TRBV7-2	NA	TRBJ2-1	few
CASSPRTGQGNQPQHF	TGTGCCAGCAGCCCCCGGACAGGGCAGGGCAATCAGCCCCAGCATTTT	TRBV7-2	TRBD1	TRBJ1-5	many
CASSVLTGTAYGYTF	TGTGCCAGCAGTGTTTTAACCGGGACAGCCTATGGCTACACCTTC	TRBV25-1	TRBD1	TRBJ1-2	NA
CASSPRQGPKETQYF	TGTGCCAGCAGCCCAAGACAGGGGCCGAAAGAGACCCAGTACTTC	TRBV11-2	TRBD1	TRBJ2-5	many
CASSQDGPRTNEQFF	TGTGCCAGCAGCCAAGACGGCCCAAGGACCAATGAGCAGTTCTTC	TRBV14	NA	TRBJ2-1	NA
CASNGRFADTQYF	TGTGCCAGTAACGGGAGGTTTGCAGATACGCAGTATTTT	TRBV7-2	TRBD2	TRBJ2-3	NA
CASSVAPVTGRTDTQYF	TGTGCCAGCAGCGTAGCCCCTGTAACAGGACGCACAGATACGCAGTATTTT	TRBV9	NA	TRBJ2-3	NA
CSARVQRIGEQYF	TGCAGTGCTAGAGTGCAGCGGATCGGCGAGCAGTACTTC	TRBV20-1	NA	TRBJ2-7	NA
CSAPLEGRGSYNEQFF	TGCAGTGCTCCATTGGAGGGCAGGGGATCCTACAATGAGCAGTTCTTC	TRBV20-1	NA	TRBJ2-1	NA
CASSDPTSGRQETQYF	TGTGCCAGCAGTGACCCGACTAGCGGGAGACAAGAGACCCAGTACTTC	TRBV25-1	TRBD2	TRBJ2-5	few
CASSAGTGADTQYF	TGTGCCAGCAGCGCCGGGACGGGAGCAGATACGCAGTATTTT	TRBV11-3	NA	TRBJ2-3	NA
CASTQTGDRETQYF	TGTGCCAGTACCCAGACGGGGGATCGAGAGACCCAGTACTTC	TRBV19	NA	TRBJ2-5	few
CASSQDWNTGELFF	TGTGCCAGCAGCCAAGATTGGAACACCGGGGAGCTGTTTTTT	TRBV4-1	NA	TRBJ2-2	NA